One sample yielded the 20 T cell receptor beta chains listed below, sequenced in a study of shared clonotypes between healthy human individuals. Repertoires were generated with immunoSEQ multiplex PCR, while TCRdb's copy carries only in-frame clones and drops some. Counted here are around 700,000 clones, about two thirds occurring once; the ten biggest clones make up less than 2%. Sequences were obtained from memory CD4+ T cells sorted from blood. Regarding subset: CD45RA-negative fraction. The source is a woman younger than 45 in good health.

The rearrangement joins TRBV5-8 to TRBJ1-5, with D unclear. Per the germline V gene, CDR1 is SGHTS and CDR2 is YDEGEE. The CDR3 spans 15 residues. The V gene lost 4 bases and the J gene lost 1 base, with 12 bases spanning the gap. CDR3 nucleotide sequence: TGTGCCAGCAGCCACCGGTTGTTGAGCAATCAGCCCCAGCATTTT. This translates into CASSHRLLSNQPQHF.

This sequence joins TRBV5-4 and TRBJ2-2; the D gene is possibly TRBD2 (5 bases). Germline V gives CDR1 SGHNT, CDR2 YYREEE (reference sequence). The CDR3 covers 15 residues. Trimming shortened V by 5 bases and J by 1 base, and 12 bases separated the two germline ends. Here the CDR3 reads CASRGSSGNTGELFF. Written as DNA, the CDR3 is TGTGCCAGCAGGGGGAGCAGCGGGAACACCGGGGAGCTGTTTTTT. Full variable domain (remainder filled in from reference TRBV5-4 and TRBJ2-2): ETGVTQSPTHLIKTRGQQVTLRCSSQSGHNTVSWYQQALGQGPQFIFQYYREEENGRGNFPPRFSGLQFPNYSSELNVNALELDDSALYLCASRGSSGNTGELFFGEGSRLTVL.

This clone was seen a single time. This chain links TRBV30 with TRBJ1-3, with D perhaps TRBD1 (6 bases). Germline V gives CDR1 GTSNPN, CDR2 SVGIG (reference sequence). This CDR3 is built from 13 residues. Trimming removed 0 bases at V and 8 bases at J, with 11 bases between. CDR3: CAWSVQGWYTIYF. DNA of the CDR3: TGTGCCTGGAGTGTCCAGGGGTGGTACACCATATATTTT.

In this sample, this clone turned up a few times. This chain uses TRBV4-1 with TRBJ1-2; no clear D gene. V lost 0 bases and J lost 2, with 4 bases in between. The V gene's germline CDR1 is MGHRA and CDR2 YSYEKL. CDR3 length equals 13 residues. In nucleotides, the CDR3 is TGCGCCAGCAGCCAAGAAAGGAACTATGGCTACACCTTC. As protein: CASSQERNYGYTF.

The J gene is TRBJ2-7, the V gene TRBV18, with a possible D match to TRBD2 (5 bases). With 2 bases removed from V and 1 base from J, the gap between germline ends came to 12 bases. The CDR3 sequence is 15 residues long. CDR1 and CDR2 from the germline V gene are KGHSH and LQKENI. As DNA, the CDR3 is TGTGCCAGCTCACCAAAGGGAGCGCTATCCTACGAGCAGTACTTC. Translation: CASSPKGALSYEQYF. Supplemented by reference TRBV18 and TRBJ2-7, the full variable domain reads NAGVMQNPRHLVRRRGQEARLRCSPMKGHSHVYWYRQLPEEGLKFMVYLQKENIIDESGMPKERFSAEFPKEGPSILRIQQVVRGDSAAYFCASSPKGALSYEQYFGPGTRLTVT.

Comment on this clone: The germline gene is not matched at one end of the junction; a read error may be the cause. The V gene is TRBV2, the J gene TRBJ2-7, with no clear D. CDR3 length equals 11 residues. The germline gives CDR1 SNHLY, CDR2 FYNNEI. The CDR3: CASSEEGLPGF. CDR3 bases: TGTGCCAGCAGTGAAGAGGGTTTGCCGGGCTTC.

The V and J genes are TRBV4-2 and TRBJ1-3; D gene uncertain. This CDR3 spans 14 amino acids. V was shortened by 0 bases and J by 4 bases, with 7 bases between the two germline ends. Per germline, CDR1 LGHNA and CDR2 YNFKEQ. Here the CDR3 reads CASSQENRGNTIYF. Written as DNA, the CDR3 is TGTGCCAGCAGCCAAGAAAACAGAGGAAACACCATATATTTT.

V usage is TRBV6-5 and J usage is TRBJ1-2; 9 nucleotides align to TRBD1. Trimming took 6 bases from V and 3 from J; bases not matched to a gene: 8. This CDR3 is 15 amino acids long. The germline CDR1 and CDR2 sequences are MNHEY and SVGAGI. The CDR3 protein is CASSQGGTGYYGYTF. In DNA, the CDR3 is TGTGCCAGCAGCCAGGGGGGGACAGGGTACTATGGCTACACCTTC.

Points on this clone: Other DNA sequences from this sample encode an identical CDR3 as well. This chain links TRBV2 with TRBJ1-5, with D tentatively TRBD1 (6 bases). There are 15 residues in the CDR3. V was shortened by 4 bases and J by 0 bases, with 10 bases between the two germline ends. Germline values: CDR1 SNHLY, CDR2 FYNNEI. The CDR3 reads CASSGQGNSNQPQHF. The CDR3 coding sequence is TGTGCCAGCAGTGGGCAGGGGAATAGCAATCAGCCCCAGCATTTT.

The V call is TRBV5-1, the J call TRBJ1-1; D remains ambiguous. Germline lookup yields CDR1 SGHRS and CDR2 YFSETQ. Trimming cost V 0 bases and J 4 bases, with 7 bases left between them. The CDR3 runs to 13 residues. The CDR3 sequence: CASSLGASTEAFF. As DNA, the CDR3 is TGCGCCAGCAGCTTGGGCGCGAGCACTGAAGCTTTCTTT.

Remarks on this clone: The same CDR3 arises from other DNA sequences in this sample as well. The V gene is TRBV28, the J gene TRBJ1-3; D remains ambiguous. CDR1 and CDR2 (germline): MDHEN, SYDVKM. Trimming removed 6 bases at V and 0 bases at J, with 3 bases between. The CDR3 contains 12 residues. The CDR3 nucleotides are TGTGCCAGCAGCTACTCTGGAAACACCATATATTTT. It translates to CASSYSGNTIYF.

In regard to this clone: The same CDR3 arises from other DNA sequences in this sample as well. This chain links TRBV7-3 with TRBJ1-1; D remains unclear. The V gene lost 5 bases and the J gene lost 3 bases, with 10 bases spanning the gap. The length of the CDR3 is 13 residues. The V gene's germline CDR1 is SGHTA and CDR2 FQGTGA. The CDR3 coding sequence is TGTGCCAGCAGCGTGCAGCGGGACACTGAAGCTTTCTTT. Residues: CASSVQRDTEAFF. Looking up the rest from reference TRBV7-3 and TRBJ1-1 gives the full variable domain: GAGVSQTPSNKVTEKGKYVELRCDPISGHTALYWYRQSLGQGPEFLIYFQGTGAADDSGLPNDRFFAVRPEGSVSTLKIQRTERGDSAVYLCASSVQRDTEAFFGQGTRLTVV.

The sample holds a few counts of this clone. Here the CDR3 reads CASRGTNTGELFF. CDR3 in DNA: TGTGCCAGCAGGGGGACGAACACCGGGGAGCTGTTTTTT. The chain has TRBV11-2 and TRBJ2-2; D not resolved. Germline V gene lookup returns CDR1 SGHAT and CDR2 FQNNGV. The CDR3 covers 13 residues. The ends were cut back, 6 bases at V and 0 bases at J, with 5 bases in the middle.

V gene TRBV2 combines with J gene TRBJ2-1; 8 bases match TRBD1. Germline assignment: CDR1 SNHLY and CDR2 FYNNEI. The CDR3 contains 12 residues. Unmatched junction bases numbered 5, after V lost 7 bases and J lost 9 bases. The CDR3 DNA is TGTGCCAGCAATAAGGACAGGGTTGAGCAGTTCTTC. Translated, it gives CASNKDRVEQFF.

This chain uses TRBV27 with TRBJ1-5; TRBD1 agrees at 8 bases. CDR1 is MNHEY and CDR2 is SMNVEV in the germline V gene (reference sequence). The CDR3 has 14 amino acids. V shed 6 bases and J 2 bases; nucleotides not matched to a gene: 3. For the CDR3, the DNA is TGTGCCAGCAGAAAGGACAGGGGCAATCAGCCCCAGCATTTT. Encoded protein: CASRKDRGNQPQHF.

In its sample, this clone was seen many times. This sequence joins TRBV7-9 and TRBJ2-2; 15 bases match TRBD2. Germline V CDR1 and CDR2: SEHNR, FQNEAQ (reference sequence). The CDR3 runs to 19 residues. Losses at the gene ends were 4 bases for V and 3 bases for J; bases not matched to a gene: 9. The CDR3 protein is CASSSHRTSGRAHTGELFF. DNA of the CDR3: TGTGCCAGCAGCTCCCACCGGACTAGCGGGAGGGCGCACACCGGGGAGCTGTTTTTT.

J is TRBJ2-5 and V is TRBV18, with 11 bases aligning to TRBD2. CDR1 and CDR2 from the germline V gene are KGHSH and LQKENI. The CDR3 covers 16 residues. The J segment lost 5 bases and the V segment lost 3 bases, leaving 8 bases of the junction unmatched. CDR3 bases: TGTGCCAGCTCACCTCAGACTAGCGGGAATCAGGAGACCCAGTACTTC. Its protein is CASSPQTSGNQETQYF.

The chain has TRBV28 and TRBJ2-5, with a tentative D call TRBD2 (6 bases). The CDR3 sequence is 12 residues long. V lost 6 bases, J lost 5 bases, and 10 bases lay in between. Germline CDR1 is MDHEN and CDR2 is SYDVKM. In DNA, the CDR3 is TGTGCCAGCAGCAACAGCGGGGAGACCCAGTACTTC. Translation: CASSNSGETQYF.

A word on this clone: The sample has other DNA sequences that encode this CDR3 too. V gene TRBV14 combines with J gene TRBJ2-1; 7 bases are a match to TRBD2. V lost 1 base to trimming and J lost 0 bases; unmatched junction nucleotides: 3. Germline CDR1 reads SGHDN; CDR2 reads FVKESK. The CDR3 consists of 16 residues. This CDR3 reads CASSQVGGSSYNEQFF. In DNA form, the CDR3 reads TGTGCCAGCAGCCAAGTCGGCGGGAGCTCCTACAATGAGCAGTTCTTC.

V is TRBV2 and J is TRBJ1-5; TRBD1 agrees at 10 bases. The J segment lost 7 bases and the V segment lost 4 bases, leaving 7 bases of the junction unmatched. Germline CDR1 reads SNHLY; CDR2 reads FYNNEI. This CDR3 is 15 amino acids long. For the CDR3, the DNA is TGTGCCAGCAGTGTCCGGGACAGGGGTGACCAGCCCCAGCATTTT. This gives the protein CASSVRDRGDQPQHF.